This T cell receptor beta chain was captured by sequencing in a study of CD8 T cells in ankylosing spondylitis. Per germline, CDR1 LNHNV and CDR2 YYDKDF (reference sequence). Trimming removed 5 bases at V and 0 bases at J, with 13 bases between. The CDR3 consists of 16 residues. A single record per CDR3 protein comes from TCRdb applying MiXCR to the 5' RACE reads. This repertoire shows under 200,000 distinct CDR3 sequences, 9.5% to 13% found once; its top ten account for almost 30%. General observations from the study: Apparently characteristic of ankylosing spondylitis blood was a TCR beta motif (eight highly homologous variants). There were earlier reports of some motif variants in reactive arthritis synovial fluid and blood. The clones that were linked to disease were reported to be significantly enriched in matched synovial fluid samples from ankylosing spondylitis patients.

Turning to this clonotype: Its antigen is unknown.

J is TRBJ2-2 and V is TRBV15, with D tentatively TRBD1 (5 bases). This sequence was found in a male donor with ankylosing spondylitis or in good health (not recorded which). The specimen was blood, either unsorted or a sorted T cell fraction (not recorded which). The CDR3 protein is CATSPSRRANTGELFF. The CDR3 DNA sequence: TGTGCCACCAGCCCTTCCCGCAGGGCGAACACCGGGGAGCTGTTTTTT.